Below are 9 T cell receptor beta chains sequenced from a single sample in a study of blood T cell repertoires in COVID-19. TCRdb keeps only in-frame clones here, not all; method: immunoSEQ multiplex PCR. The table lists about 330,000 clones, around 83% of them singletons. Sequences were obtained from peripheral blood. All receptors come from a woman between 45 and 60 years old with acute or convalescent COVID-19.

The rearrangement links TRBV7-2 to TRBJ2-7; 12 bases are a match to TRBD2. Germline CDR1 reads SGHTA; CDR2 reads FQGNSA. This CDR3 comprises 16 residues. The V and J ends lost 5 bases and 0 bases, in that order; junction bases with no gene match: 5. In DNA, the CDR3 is TGTGCCAGCAGCAAACGGACTAGCGGGACCTCCTACGAGCAGTACTTC. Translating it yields CASSKRTSGTSYEQYF. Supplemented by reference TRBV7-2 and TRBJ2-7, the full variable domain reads GAGVSQSPSNKVTEKGKDVELRCDPISGHTALYWYRQSLGQGLEFLIYFQGNSAPDKSGLPSDRFSAERTGGSVSTLTIQRTQQEDSAVYLCASSKRTSGTSYEQYFGPGTRLTVT.

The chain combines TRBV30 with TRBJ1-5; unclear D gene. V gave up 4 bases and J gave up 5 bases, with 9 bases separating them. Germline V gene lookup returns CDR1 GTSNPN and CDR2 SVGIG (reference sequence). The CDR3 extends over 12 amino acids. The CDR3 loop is CAWTVGDQPQHF. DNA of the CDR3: TGTGCCTGGACGGTCGGGGATCAGCCCCAGCATTTT.

The CDR3, as DNA: TGTGCCTGCCAGGACAGGTATAATGAAAAACTGTTTTTT. Amino acids: CACQDRYNEKLFF. V usage is TRBV30 and J usage is TRBJ1-4; 7 bases line up with TRBD1. J gave up 4 bases and V 6 bases, and 5 bases lay outside the gene matches. Germline V gene sequence: CDR1 GTSNPN, CDR2 SVGIG (reference sequence). This CDR3 is built from 13 residues. The full variable domain, rest sourced from reference TRBV30 and TRBJ1-4, is SQTIHQWPATLVQPVGSPLSLECTVEGTSNPNLYWYRQAAGRGLQLLFYSVGIGQISSEVPQNLSASRPQDRQFILSSKKLLLSDSGFYLCACQDRYNEKLFFGSGTQLSVL.

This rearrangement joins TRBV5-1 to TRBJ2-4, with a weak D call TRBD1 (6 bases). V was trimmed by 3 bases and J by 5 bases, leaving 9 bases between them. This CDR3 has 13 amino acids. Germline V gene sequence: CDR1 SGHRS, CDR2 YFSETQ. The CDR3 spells CASSSWTENIQYF. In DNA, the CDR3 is TGCGCCAGCAGCTCCTGGACAGAAAACATTCAGTACTTC.

The CDR3 region has the DNA TGCGCCAGCAGCTTAACCCAAACACTAGGATCGGCCTCTAGCGGGAGGGAGACCCAGTACTTC. It encodes CASSLTQTLGSASSGRETQYF. V is TRBV4-1 and J is TRBJ2-5; 11 positions match TRBD2. Unmatched junction bases numbered 25, after V lost 5 bases and J lost 5 bases. The CDR3 runs 21 residues. Per germline, CDR1 MGHRA and CDR2 YSYEKL.

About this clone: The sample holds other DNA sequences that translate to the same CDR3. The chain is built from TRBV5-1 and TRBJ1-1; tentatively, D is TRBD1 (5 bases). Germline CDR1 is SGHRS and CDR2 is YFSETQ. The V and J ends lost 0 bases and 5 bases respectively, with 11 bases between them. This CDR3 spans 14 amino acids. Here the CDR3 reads CASSLGQGWTEAFF. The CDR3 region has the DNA TGCGCCAGCAGCTTGGGGCAGGGATGGACTGAAGCTTTCTTT.

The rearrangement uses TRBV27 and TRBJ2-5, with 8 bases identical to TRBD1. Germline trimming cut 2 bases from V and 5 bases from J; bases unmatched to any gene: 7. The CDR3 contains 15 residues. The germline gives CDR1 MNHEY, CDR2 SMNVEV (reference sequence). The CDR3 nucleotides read TGTGCCAGCAGTTTACAGGGGGCGTATGAGGAGACCCAGTACTTC. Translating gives CASSLQGAYEETQYF.

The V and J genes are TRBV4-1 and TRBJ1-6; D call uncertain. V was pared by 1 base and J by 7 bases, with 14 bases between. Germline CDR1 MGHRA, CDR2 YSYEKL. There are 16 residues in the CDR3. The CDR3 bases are TGCGCCAGCAGCCAAGTATGGGCAGGCTCCAATTCACCCCTCCACTTT. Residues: CASSQVWAGSNSPLHF.

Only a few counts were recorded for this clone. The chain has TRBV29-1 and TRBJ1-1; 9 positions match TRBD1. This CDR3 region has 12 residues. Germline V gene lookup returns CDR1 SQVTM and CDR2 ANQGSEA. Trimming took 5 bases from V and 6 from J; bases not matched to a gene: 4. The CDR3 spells CSVLTGGSEAFF. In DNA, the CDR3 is TGCAGCGTTTTGACAGGGGGTTCTGAAGCTTTCTTT. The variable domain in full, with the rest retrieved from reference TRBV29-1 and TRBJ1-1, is SAVISQKPSRDICQRGTSLTIQCQVDSQVTMMFWYRQQPGQSLTLIATANQGSEATYESGFVIDKFPISRPNLTFSTLTVSNMSPEDSSIYLCSVLTGGSEAFFGQGTRLTVV.